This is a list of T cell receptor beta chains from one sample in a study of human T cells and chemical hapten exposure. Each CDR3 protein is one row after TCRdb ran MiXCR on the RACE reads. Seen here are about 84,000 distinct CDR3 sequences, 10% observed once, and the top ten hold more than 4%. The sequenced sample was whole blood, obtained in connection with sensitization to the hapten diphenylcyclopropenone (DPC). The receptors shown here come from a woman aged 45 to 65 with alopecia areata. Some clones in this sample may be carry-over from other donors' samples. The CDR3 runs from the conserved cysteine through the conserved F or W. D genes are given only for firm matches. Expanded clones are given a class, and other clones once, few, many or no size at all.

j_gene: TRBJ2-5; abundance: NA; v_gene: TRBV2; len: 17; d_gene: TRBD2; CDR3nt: TGTGCCAGTTTTGGGCGGGACCGGGAGGACATTATCGAGACCCAGTACTTC; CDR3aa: CASFGRDREDIIETQYF
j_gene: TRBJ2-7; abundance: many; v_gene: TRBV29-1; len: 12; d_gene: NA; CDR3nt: TGCAGCGCAAGGACCGAGACCTACGAGCAGTACTTC; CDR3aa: CSARTETYEQYF
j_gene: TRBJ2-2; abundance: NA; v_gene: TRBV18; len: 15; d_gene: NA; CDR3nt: TGTGCCAGCTCACCACTGACAGCTTTGACCGGGGAGCTGTTTTTT; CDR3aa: CASSPLTALTGELFF
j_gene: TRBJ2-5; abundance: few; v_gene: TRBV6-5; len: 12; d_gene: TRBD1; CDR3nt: TGTGCCAGCAGCCCAGGGGGAAAGACCCAGTACTTC; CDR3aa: CASSPGGKTQYF
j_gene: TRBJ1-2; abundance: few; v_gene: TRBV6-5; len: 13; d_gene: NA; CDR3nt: TGTGCCAGCAGTTACGGAAGAAGCTATGGCTACACCTTC; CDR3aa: CASSYGRSYGYTF
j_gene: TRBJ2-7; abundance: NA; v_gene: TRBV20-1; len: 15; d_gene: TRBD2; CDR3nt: TGCAGTGCTATGCTCCTATCTAGCGGATCCTACGAGGAGTACTTC; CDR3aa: CSAMLLSSGSYEEYF
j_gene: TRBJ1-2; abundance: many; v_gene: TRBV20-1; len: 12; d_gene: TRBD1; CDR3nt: TGCAGTGCTTTACAGGGGGAAAGTGGCTACACCTTC; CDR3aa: CSALQGESGYTF
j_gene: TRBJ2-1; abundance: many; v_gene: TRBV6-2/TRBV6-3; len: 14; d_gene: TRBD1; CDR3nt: TGTGCCAGCAGTTACTTGGACAGGGGAACAGAGCAGTTCTTC; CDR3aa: CASSYLDRGTEQFF
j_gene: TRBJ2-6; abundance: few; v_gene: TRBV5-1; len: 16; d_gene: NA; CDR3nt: TGCGCCAGCAGCTTGGCTCTAGCCTCTGGGGCCAACGTCCTGACTTTC; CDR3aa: CASSLALASGANVLTF
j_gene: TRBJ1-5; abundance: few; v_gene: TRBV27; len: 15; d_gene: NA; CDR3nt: TGTGCCAGCAGTCCGCAGGGTCTGAGCAATCAGCCCCAGCATTTT; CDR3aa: CASSPQGLSNQPQHF
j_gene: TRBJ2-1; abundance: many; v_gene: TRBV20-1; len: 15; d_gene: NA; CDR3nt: TGCAGTGCTAGGGCCGCCCGCCTACTAGAACATGAGCAGTTCTTC; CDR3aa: CSARAARLLEHEQFF
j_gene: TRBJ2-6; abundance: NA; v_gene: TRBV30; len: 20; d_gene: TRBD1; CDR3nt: TGTGCCTGGAGTGTACGAGGCCGGGACAGGGGGCTCTCTGGGGCCAACGTCCTGACTTTC; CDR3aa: CAWSVRGRDRGLSGANVLTF
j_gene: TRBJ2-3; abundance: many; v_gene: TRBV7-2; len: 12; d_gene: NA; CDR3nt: TGTGCCAGCAGTTTAGCGCCGGATACGCAGTATTTT; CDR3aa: CASSLAPDTQYF
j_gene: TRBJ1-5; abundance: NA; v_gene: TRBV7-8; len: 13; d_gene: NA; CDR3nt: TGTGCCAGCAGCTTATTCAGAAATCAGCCCCAGCATTTT; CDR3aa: CASSLFRNQPQHF
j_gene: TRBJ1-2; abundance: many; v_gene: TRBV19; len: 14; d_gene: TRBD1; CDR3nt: TGTGCCAGTAGCTCGACCGGGACAGGATTAGGCTACACCTTC; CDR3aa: CASSSTGTGLGYTF
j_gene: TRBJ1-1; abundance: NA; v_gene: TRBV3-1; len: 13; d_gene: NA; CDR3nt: TGTGCCAGCAGCCCTCTGGGAGGGGAGGAAGCTTTCTTT; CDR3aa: CASSPLGGEEAFF
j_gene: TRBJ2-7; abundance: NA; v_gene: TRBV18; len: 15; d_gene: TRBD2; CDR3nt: TGTGTCAGCTCACCGAGGACTAGCGGAGCCTACGAGCAGTACTTC; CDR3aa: CVSSPRTSGAYEQYF
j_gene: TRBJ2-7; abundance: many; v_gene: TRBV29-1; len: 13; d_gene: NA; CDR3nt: TGCAGCGTTGACGGGCAGGGATCCTACGAGCAGTACTTC; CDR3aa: CSVDGQGSYEQYF
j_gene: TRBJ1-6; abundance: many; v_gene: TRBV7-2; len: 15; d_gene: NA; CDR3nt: TGTGCCAGCAGCTTAGCGGGCGGGGCTAATTCACCCCTCCACTTT; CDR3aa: CASSLAGGANSPLHF
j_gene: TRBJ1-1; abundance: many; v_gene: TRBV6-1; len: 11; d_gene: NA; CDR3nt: TGTGCCAGCAGTGAAAGCACTGAAGCTTTCTTT; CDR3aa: CASSESTEAFF
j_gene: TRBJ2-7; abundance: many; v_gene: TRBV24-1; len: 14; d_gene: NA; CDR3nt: TGTGCCACCAGTGATCCCCGATACGTCCACGAGCAGTACTTC; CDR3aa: CATSDPRYVHEQYF
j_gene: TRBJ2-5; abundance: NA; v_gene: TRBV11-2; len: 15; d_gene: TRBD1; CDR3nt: TGTGCCAGCAGACCCGGGACAGGGGGCAAAGAGACCCAGTACTTC; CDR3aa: CASRPGTGGKETQYF
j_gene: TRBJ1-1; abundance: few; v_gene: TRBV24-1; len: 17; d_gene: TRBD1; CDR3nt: TGTGCCACCAGTGACCGGGGACAGGGGGCGAGGGACACTGAAGCTTTCTTT; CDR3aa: CATSDRGQGARDTEAFF
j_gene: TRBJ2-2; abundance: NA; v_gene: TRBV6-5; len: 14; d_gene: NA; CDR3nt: TGTGCCAGCAGTTACGGAGGGGGCACCGGGGAGCTGTTTTTT; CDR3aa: CASSYGGGTGELFF
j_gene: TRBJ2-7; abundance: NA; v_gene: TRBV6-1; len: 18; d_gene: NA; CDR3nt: TGTGCCAGCAGTGAGCGTAGAACCTCCGGGACGTATACCTACGAGCAGTACTTC; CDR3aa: CASSERRTSGTYTYEQYF
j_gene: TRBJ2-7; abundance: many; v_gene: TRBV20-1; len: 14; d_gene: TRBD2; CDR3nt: TGCAGTGCGAGACTAGCGGGAGGTGTTAACGAGCAGTACTTC; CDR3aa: CSARLAGGVNEQYF
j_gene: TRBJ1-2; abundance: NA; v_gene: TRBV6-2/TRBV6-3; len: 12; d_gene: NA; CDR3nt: TGTGCCAGCAGTCGACAGGTATATGGCTACACCTTC; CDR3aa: CASSRQVYGYTF
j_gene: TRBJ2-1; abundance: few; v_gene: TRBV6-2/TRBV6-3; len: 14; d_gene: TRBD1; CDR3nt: TGTGCCAGCAGTTACTTGGACAGGGTCAATGAGCAGTTCTTC; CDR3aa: CASSYLDRVNEQFF
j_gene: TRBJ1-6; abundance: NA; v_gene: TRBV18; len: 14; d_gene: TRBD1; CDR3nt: TGTGCCAGCTCACGGGACAGCAATAATTCACCCCTCCACTTT; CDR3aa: CASSRDSNNSPLHF
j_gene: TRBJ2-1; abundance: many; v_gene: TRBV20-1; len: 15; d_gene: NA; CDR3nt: TGCAGTGCTGCCCTTGGAAAGGCCCCCCCCAATGAGCAGTTCTTC; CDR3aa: CSAALGKAPPNEQFF
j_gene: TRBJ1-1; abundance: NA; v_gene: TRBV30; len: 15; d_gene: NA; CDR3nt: TGTGCCTGGAGTGTACCGGAGTTGTTAATCCCTGAAGCTTTCTTT; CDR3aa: CAWSVPELLIPEAFF
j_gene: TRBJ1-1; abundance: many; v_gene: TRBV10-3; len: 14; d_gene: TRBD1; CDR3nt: TGTGCCATCAGTTTCCGGGACAGGGGGACTGAAGCTTTCTTT; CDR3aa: CAISFRDRGTEAFF
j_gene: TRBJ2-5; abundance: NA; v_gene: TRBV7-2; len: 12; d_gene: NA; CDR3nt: TGTGCCAGCAGCCGGGACCAGCAGACCCAGTACTTC; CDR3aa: CASSRDQQTQYF
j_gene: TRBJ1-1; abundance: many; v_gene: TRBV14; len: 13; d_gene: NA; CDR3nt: TGTGCCAGCAGCCAAGATTTTAACACTGAAGCTTTCTTT; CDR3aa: CASSQDFNTEAFF
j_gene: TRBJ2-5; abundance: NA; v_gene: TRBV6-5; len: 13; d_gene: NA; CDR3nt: TGTGCCAGCACGTCGGCTGGTCCAGAGACCCAGTACTTC; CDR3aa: CASTSAGPETQYF